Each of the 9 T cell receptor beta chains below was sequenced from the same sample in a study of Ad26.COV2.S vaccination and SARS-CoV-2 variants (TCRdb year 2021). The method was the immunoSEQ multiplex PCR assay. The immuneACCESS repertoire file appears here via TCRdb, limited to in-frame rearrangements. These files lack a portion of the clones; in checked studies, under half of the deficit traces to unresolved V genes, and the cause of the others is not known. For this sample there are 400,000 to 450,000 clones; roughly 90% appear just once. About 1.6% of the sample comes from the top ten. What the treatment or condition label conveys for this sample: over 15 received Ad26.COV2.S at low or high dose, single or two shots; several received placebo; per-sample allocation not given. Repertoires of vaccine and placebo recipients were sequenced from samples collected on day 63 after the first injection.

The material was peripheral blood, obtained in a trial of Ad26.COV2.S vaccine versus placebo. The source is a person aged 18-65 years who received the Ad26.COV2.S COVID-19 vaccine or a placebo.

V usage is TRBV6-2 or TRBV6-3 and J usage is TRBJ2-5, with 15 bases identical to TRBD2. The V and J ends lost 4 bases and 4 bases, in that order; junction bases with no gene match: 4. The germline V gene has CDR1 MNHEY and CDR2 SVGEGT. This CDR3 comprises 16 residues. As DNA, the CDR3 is TGTGCCAGCAGTTCTCCGGGACTAGCGGGGGGAGAGACCCAGTACTTC. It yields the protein CASSSPGLAGGETQYF.

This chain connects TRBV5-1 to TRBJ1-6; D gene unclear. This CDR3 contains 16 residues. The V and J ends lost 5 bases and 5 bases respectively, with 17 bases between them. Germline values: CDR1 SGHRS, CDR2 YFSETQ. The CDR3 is CASRGGLTSDNSPLHF. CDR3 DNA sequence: TGCGCCAGCAGAGGAGGTTTGACATCCGATAATTCACCCCTCCACTTT.

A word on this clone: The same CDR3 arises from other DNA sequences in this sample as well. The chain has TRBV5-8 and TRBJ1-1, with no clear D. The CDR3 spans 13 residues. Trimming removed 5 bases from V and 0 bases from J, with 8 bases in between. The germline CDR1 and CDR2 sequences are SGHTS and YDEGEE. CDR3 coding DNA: TGTGCCAGCAGTAGAACCTTGAACACTGAAGCTTTCTTT. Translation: CASSRTLNTEAFF.

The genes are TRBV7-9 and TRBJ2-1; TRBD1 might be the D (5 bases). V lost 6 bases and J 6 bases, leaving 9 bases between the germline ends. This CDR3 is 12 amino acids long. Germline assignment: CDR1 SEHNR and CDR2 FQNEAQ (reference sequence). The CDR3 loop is CASRETANEQFF. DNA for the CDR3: TGTGCCAGCAGGGAGACAGCCAATGAGCAGTTCTTC.

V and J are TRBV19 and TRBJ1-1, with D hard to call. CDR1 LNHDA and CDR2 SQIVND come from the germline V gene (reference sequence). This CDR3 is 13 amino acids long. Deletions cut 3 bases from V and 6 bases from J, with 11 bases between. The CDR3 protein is CASSIPNGAEAFF. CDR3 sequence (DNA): TGTGCCAGTAGTATTCCCAACGGGGCTGAAGCTTTCTTT.

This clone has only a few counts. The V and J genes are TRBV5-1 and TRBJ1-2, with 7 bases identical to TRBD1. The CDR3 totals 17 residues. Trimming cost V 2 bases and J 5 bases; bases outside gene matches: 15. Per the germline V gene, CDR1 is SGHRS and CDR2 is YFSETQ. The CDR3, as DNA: TGCGCCAGCAGCTTTTACGACAGGGCGTCTCCCTTGTATGGCTACACCTTC. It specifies CASSFYDRASPLYGYTF.

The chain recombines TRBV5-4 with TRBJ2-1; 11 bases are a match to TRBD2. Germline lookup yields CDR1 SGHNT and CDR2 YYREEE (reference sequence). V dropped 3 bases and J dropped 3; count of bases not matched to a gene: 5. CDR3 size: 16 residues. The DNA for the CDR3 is TGTGCCAGCAGCTGGATGGGACTAGCGGACTACAATGAGCAGTTCTTC. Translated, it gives CASSWMGLADYNEQFF.

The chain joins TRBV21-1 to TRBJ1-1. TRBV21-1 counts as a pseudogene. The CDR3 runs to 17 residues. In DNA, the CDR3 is TGTGCCAGCAGCAAATTCGGCAGGGAGGACGCGGACACTGAAGCTTTCTTT. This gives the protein CASSKFGREDADTEAFF.

The CDR3 here is CASSRQEADNSPLHF. The CDR3 nucleotides are TGCGCCAGCAGCAGACAGGAAGCTGATAATTCACCCCTCCACTTT. The chain joins TRBV5-1 to TRBJ1-6; the D gene is possibly TRBD1 (6 bases). This CDR3 comprises 15 residues. CDR1 SGHRS and CDR2 YFSETQ come from the germline V gene. Trimming took off 4 bases at V and 5 bases at J, with 13 bases between the two ends.